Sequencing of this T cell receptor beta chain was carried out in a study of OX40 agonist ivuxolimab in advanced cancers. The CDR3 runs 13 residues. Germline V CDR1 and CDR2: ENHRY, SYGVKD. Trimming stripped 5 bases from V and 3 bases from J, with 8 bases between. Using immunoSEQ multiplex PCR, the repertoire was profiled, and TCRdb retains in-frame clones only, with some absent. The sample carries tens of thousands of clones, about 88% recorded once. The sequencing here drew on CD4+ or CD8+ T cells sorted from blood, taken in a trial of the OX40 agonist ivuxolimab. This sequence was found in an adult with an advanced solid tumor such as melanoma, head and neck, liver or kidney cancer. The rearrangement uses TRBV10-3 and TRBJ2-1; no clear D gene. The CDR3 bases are TGTGCCATCAGTCTGGACGGCTACAATGAGCAGTTCTTC. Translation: CAISLDGYNEQFF.